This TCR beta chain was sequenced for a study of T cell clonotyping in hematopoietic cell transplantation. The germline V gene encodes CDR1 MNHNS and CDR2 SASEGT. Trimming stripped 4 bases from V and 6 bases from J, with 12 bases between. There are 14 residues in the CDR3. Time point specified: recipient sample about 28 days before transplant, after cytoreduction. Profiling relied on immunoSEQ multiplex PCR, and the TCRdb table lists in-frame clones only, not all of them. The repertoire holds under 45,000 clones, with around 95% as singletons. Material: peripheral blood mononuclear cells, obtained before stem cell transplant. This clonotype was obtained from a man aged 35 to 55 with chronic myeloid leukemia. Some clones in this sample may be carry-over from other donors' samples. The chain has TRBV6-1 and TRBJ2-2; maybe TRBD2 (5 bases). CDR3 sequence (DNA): TGTGCCAGCAGTGTACTAGATGGCTCCGGGGAGCTGTTTTTT. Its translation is CASSVLDGSGELFF.